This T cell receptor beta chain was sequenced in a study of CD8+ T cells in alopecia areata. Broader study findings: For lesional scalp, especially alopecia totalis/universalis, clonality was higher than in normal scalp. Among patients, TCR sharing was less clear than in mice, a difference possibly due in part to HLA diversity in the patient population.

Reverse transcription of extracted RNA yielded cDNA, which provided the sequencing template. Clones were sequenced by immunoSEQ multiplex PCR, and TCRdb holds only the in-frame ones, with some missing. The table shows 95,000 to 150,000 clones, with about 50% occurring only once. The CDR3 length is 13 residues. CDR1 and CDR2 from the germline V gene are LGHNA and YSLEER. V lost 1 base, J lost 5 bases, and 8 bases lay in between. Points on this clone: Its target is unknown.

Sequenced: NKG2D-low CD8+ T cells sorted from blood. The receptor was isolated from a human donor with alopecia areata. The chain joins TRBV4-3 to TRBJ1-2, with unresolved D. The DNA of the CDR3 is TGCGCCAGCAGCCAAGGGACCGCGTATGGCTACACCTTC. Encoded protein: CASSQGTAYGYTF.